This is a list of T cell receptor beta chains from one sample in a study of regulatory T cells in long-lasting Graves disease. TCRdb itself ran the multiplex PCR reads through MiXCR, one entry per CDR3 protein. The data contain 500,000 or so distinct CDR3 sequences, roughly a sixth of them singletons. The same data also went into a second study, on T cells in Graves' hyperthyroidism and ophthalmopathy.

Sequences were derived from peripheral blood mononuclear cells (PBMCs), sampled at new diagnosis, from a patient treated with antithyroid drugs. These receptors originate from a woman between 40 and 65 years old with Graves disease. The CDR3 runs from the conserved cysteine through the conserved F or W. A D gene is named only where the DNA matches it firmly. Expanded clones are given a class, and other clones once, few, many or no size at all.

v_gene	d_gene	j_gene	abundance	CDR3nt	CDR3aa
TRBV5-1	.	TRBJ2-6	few	TGCGCCAGCAGCGCCGGGGCTGGGGCCAACGTCCTGACTTTC	CASSAGAGANVLTF
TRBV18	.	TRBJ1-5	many	TGTGCCAGCTCACCATGGGCTGCGGGCCCGTCTCAGCCCCAGCATTTT	CASSPWAAGPSQPQHF
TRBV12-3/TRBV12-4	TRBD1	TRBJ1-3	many	TGTGCCAGCAGTTCCAGGGGACAGGGGAATGGAAACACCATATATTTT	CASSSRGQGNGNTIYF
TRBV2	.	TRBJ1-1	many	TGTGCCAGAGCAGAGGGGAACACTGAAGCTTTCTTT	CARAEGNTEAFF
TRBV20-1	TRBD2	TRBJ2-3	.	TGCAGTGCATTAGCGGGGGGGAGTTGGGGCACAGATACGCAGTATTTT	CSALAGGSWGTDTQYF
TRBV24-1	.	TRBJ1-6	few	TGTGCCAGCAGTTACTCGAGGGATTTGGTATCACCCCTCCACTTT	CASSYSRDLVSPLHF
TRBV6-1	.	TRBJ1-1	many	TGTGCCAGCAGTGTGGAGACTACCACTGAAGCTTTCTTT	CASSVETTTEAFF
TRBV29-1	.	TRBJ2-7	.	TGCAGCGTGACAGTATCGGGAGAGCAGTACTTC	CSVTVSGEQYF
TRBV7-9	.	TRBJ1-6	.	TGTGCCAGCGGCCCAGGGTCATCTAGGGGTTCACCCCTCCACTTT	CASGPGSSRGSPLHF
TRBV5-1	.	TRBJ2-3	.	TGCGCCAGCAGCACCCTGGGGCCAAGAGATACGCAGTATTTT	CASSTLGPRDTQYF
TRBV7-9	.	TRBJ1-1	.	TGTGCCAGCAGCCCCCCTGGGGCCCCCCGGGACACTGAAGCTTTCTTT	CASSPPGAPRDTEAFF
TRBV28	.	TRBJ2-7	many	TGTGCCAGCAGCTTAGCCTCCTACGAGCAGTACTTC	CASSLASYEQYF
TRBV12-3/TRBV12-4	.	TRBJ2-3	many	TGTGCCAGCAGCTTAATCCGGGGAGATACGCAGTATTTT	CASSLIRGDTQYF
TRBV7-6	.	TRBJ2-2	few	TGTGCCAGCAGCTGGCCCCAGGGGGAGCTGTTTTTT	CASSWPQGELFF
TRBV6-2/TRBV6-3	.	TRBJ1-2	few	TGTGCCAGCAGTTCCCAACGAGCCTATAGCTACACCTTC	CASSSQRAYSYTF
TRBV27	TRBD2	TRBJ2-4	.	TGTGCCAGCAGTCCAAGTACTAGCGGGAACATTCAGTACTTC	CASSPSTSGNIQYF
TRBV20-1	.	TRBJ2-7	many	TGCAGTGCTAGAGAAGGAGGACTGAAAAACTACGAGCAGTACTTC	CSAREGGLKNYEQYF
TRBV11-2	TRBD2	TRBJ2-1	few	TGTACCAGCAGCTCTAGCGGGGGGGCTGGGAATGAGCAGTTCTTC	CTSSSSGGAGNEQFF
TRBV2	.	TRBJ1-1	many	TGTGCCAGCAGTGAAACTCTCCCTGGAGAGAACACTGAAGCTTTCTTT	CASSETLPGENTEAFF
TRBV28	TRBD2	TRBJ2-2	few	TGTGCCAGCAGCCCAACTAGCGGGGGGTACACCGGGGAGCTGTTTTTT	CASSPTSGGYTGELFF
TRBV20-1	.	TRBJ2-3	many	TGCAGTGCTAGAGATCAGGGCACAGATACGCAGTATTTT	CSARDQGTDTQYF
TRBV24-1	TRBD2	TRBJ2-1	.	TGTGCCACCAGTGATTTGAATAGCGGGGGGTACAATGAGCAGTTCTTC	CATSDLNSGGYNEQFF